What follows are 12 T cell receptor beta chains derived from one specimen sequenced in a study of a mutant IDH1 vaccine in newly diagnosed glioma. Stated time point: week 5, during vaccination. The study gave 300 ug of mutant IDH1 20-mer peptide per vaccine dose, with topical imiquimod. These receptors have no known antigen. The repertoire was sequenced with immunoSEQ multiplex PCR; TCRdb's copy has only in-frame clones and lacks some. The sample consists of tens of thousands of clones, roughly 83% of them appearing once. The source material was PBMCs, sampled from a glioma patient whose treatment included an IDH1 peptide vaccine. All receptors derive from a man younger than 40 with glioma.

This clone is labeled as medium-sized. The J gene is TRBJ2-7, the V gene TRBV30; TRBD1 matches at 9 bases. J gave up 3 bases and V 0 bases, and 3 bases lay outside the gene matches. Germline CDR1 reads GTSNPN; CDR2 reads SVGIG (reference sequence). The CDR3 contains 14 residues. CDR3 region: CAWSVQTGGYEQYF. The CDR3 coding sequence is TGTGCCTGGAGTGTACAGACAGGGGGCTACGAGCAGTACTTC.

The genes are TRBV6-1 and TRBJ1-4, with a tentative D call TRBD1 (5 bases). The V gene lost 5 bases and the J gene lost 11 bases, with 18 bases spanning the gap. Germline V gives CDR1 MNHNS, CDR2 SASEGT. The CDR3 is 14 amino acids. The CDR3 loop is CASSLRGNKGKLFF. Here the CDR3 DNA reads TGTGCCAGCAGTCTTCGAGGAAATAAGGGGAAACTGTTTTTT.

The V and J genes are TRBV5-1 and TRBJ2-5, with D tentatively TRBD1 or TRBD2 (5 bases each). The length of the CDR3 is 16 residues. Germline CDR1 is SGHRS and CDR2 is YFSETQ. V was trimmed by 4 bases and J by 4 bases, leaving 20 bases between them. CDR3 amino acids: CASSPPASRDGETQYF. In DNA form, the CDR3 reads TGCGCCAGCAGCCCTCCCGCGAGCAGGGACGGAGAGACCCAGTACTTC.

This rearrangement joins TRBV6-5 to TRBJ1-2; 9 bases align to TRBD1. V shed 6 bases, J shed 7 bases, and the junction held 9 bases outside the gene matches. The CDR3 consists of 14 residues. Germline CDR1 and CDR2: MNHEY and SVGAGI. This CDR3 reads CASRAGTGILGYTF. The CDR3 region has the DNA TGTGCCAGCAGGGCCGGGACAGGGATTCTTGGCTACACCTTC.

V usage is TRBV9 and J usage is TRBJ2-1; 9 nucleotides align to TRBD2. This CDR3 has 15 amino acids. Germline assignment: CDR1 SGDLS and CDR2 YYNGEE. With V trimmed by 2 bases and J by 5 bases, 5 bases remained unmatched. The CDR3 DNA sequence: TGTGCCAGCAGCGTCTCGGGACTAGCCGACAATGAGCAGTTCTTC. Translated, it gives CASSVSGLADNEQFF.

The chain is built from TRBV11-2 and TRBJ1-5; 11 nucleotides agree with TRBD1. After removal of 1 base from V and 5 bases from J, the junction contained 1 base not matched to a gene. In germline, CDR1 is SGHAT, CDR2 FQNNGV. The CDR3 extends over 15 amino acids. This chain's CDR3 is CASSLGGQGDQPQHF. In DNA, the CDR3 is TGTGCCAGCAGCTTAGGGGGACAGGGGGATCAGCCCCAGCATTTT.

This chain links TRBV5-4 with TRBJ1-4; TRBD1 aligns across 9 bases. The CDR3 is 14 amino acids. CDR1 is SGHNT, CDR2 YYREEE, per germline (reference sequence). The V gene end was trimmed by 4 bases and the J gene end by 7 bases; junction bases not matched to a gene: 5. The CDR3 region has the DNA TGTGCCAGCAGCCAGGACAGGGGCGTTGAAAAACTGTTTTTT. Translating gives CASSQDRGVEKLFF.

V and J are TRBV10-2 and TRBJ2-7; unclear D gene. The germline V gene has CDR1 WSHSY and CDR2 SAAADI. This CDR3 region has 15 residues. The V end was cut by 3 bases, the J end by 0 bases, with 12 bases between. CDR3 coding DNA: TGCGCCAGCAGTGACGCTGGGCTTCTCTCCTACGAGCAGTACTTC. Encoded protein: CASSDAGLLSYEQYF.

The chain links TRBV5-5 to TRBJ1-1, with a tentative D call TRBD1 (5 bases). This CDR3 contains 15 residues. Germline CDR1 and CDR2: SGHKS and YYEKEE (reference sequence). V was trimmed by 4 bases and J by 0 bases, leaving 13 bases between them. This chain's CDR3 is CASSLLRVMNTEAFF. The CDR3 DNA is TGTGCCAGCAGCCTCCTCAGGGTGATGAACACTGAAGCTTTCTTT. The entire variable domain, with the rest obtained from reference TRBV5-5 and TRBJ1-1, is as follows: DAGVTQSPTHLIKTRGQQVTLRCSPISGHKSVSWYQQVLGQGPQFIFQYYEKEERGRGNFPDRFSARQFPNYSSELNVNALLLGDSALYLCASSLLRVMNTEAFFGQGTRLTVV.

The chain links TRBV7-8 to TRBJ1-1; 7 bases are shared with TRBD1. Germline V lookup: CDR1 SGHVS, CDR2 FQNEAQ. Trimming removed 1 base from V and 5 bases from J; junction bases left unmatched: 7. CDR3 length equals 15 residues. This CDR3 reads CASSLGKGARTEAFF. DNA of the CDR3: TGTGCCAGCAGCTTAGGTAAGGGGGCGAGAACTGAAGCTTTCTTT. The full variable domain, completed using reference TRBV7-8 and TRBJ1-1, is GAGVSQSPRYKVAKRGQDVALRCDPISGHVSLFWYQQALGQGPEFLTYFQNEAQLDKSGLPSDRFFAERPEGSVSTLKIQRTQQEDSAVYLCASSLGKGARTEAFFGQGTRLTVV.

V and J are TRBV30 and TRBJ2-2; maybe TRBD2 (6 bases). There are 12 residues in the CDR3. Germline loops: CDR1 GTSNPN, CDR2 SVGIG (reference sequence). Trimming stripped 4 bases from V and 7 bases from J, with 10 bases between. For the CDR3, the DNA is TGTGCCTGGATCGGGAGTTTCGGGGAGCTGTTTTTT. It specifies CAWIGSFGELFF.

The chain couples TRBV5-6 to TRBJ2-7; TRBD2 is a possible D gene (6 bases). With 3 bases removed from V and 3 bases from J, the gap between germline ends came to 13 bases. This CDR3 is 14 amino acids long. The germline V gene has CDR1 SGHDT and CDR2 YYEEEE. DNA for the CDR3: TGTGCCAGCAGCTCCCCGGGAGATCTCTACGAGCAGTACTTC. It translates to CASSSPGDLYEQYF.